This T cell receptor beta chain was sequenced during a study of OX40 agonist ivuxolimab in advanced cancers. The study, taken as a whole, reports: On average, CD8+ T cells showed a greater number of expanded clones than CD4+.

Remarks on this clone: The antigen is unknown.

The method was immunoSEQ multiplex PCR; TCRdb's version includes in-frame clones alone and lacks a portion of them. This sample has some 86,000 clones, with approximately 85% found just once. V lost 3 bases and J 0 bases, leaving 4 bases between the germline ends. CDR1 and CDR2 (germline): GTSNPN, SVGIG (reference sequence). CDR3 length: 12 amino acids. The sequence derives from an adult with an advanced solid tumor such as melanoma, head and neck, liver or kidney cancer. The material was CD4+ or CD8+ T cells sorted from blood, obtained in a trial of the OX40 agonist ivuxolimab. The chain couples TRBV30 to TRBJ2-3, with D unresolved. CDR3 protein: CAWRRSTDTQYF. The CDR3 coding sequence is TGTGCCTGGAGACGGAGCACAGATACGCAGTATTTT. Based on the CDR3 plus reference TRBV30 and TRBJ2-3, the full variable domain is SQTIHQWPATLVQPVGSPLSLECTVEGTSNPNLYWYRQAAGRGLQLLFYSVGIGQISSEVPQNLSASRPQDRQFILSSKKLLLSDSGFYLCAWRRSTDTQYFGPGTRLTVL.